This T cell receptor beta chain was documented in a study of CXCR3-negative and CXCR3-positive naive CD8 T cells. Across the whole study: The TRB read total, about 150 million, broke down to about 1.5 +/- 0.3 million reads per library.

UMI-tagged TRB cDNA libraries were built via 5' RACE. TCRdb reprocessed the 5' RACE reads and stores each CDR3 protein as one record, lacking DNA. This specimen shows around 160,000 distinct CDR3 sequences; the ten leading clones hold roughly 0.28%. Study-level points and caveats: Post-cryopreservation CXCR3 expression was partly diminished, and the bulk of assays employed fresh PBMCs. Naive cells that were CXCR3-positive had more hydrophobic TRB CDR3s (compared with CXCR3-negative naive cells).

Turning to this clonotype: The antigen is unknown.

Germline CDR1 and CDR2: SGDLS and YYNGEE. The CDR3 consists of 21 residues. The sequence was obtained from a human donor in good health. Some clones in this sample may be carry-over from other donors' samples. The rearrangement uses TRBV9 and TRBJ1-2; TCRdb lists TRBD1, though no DNA is available to test this call. Material for sequencing was naive CXCR3+ CD8+ T cells from blood. Subset indicated: CD45RO-CCR7+CD27+CD95- naive CD8+ T cells expressing CXCR3 (TNR3+). The CDR3 reads CASSQSPKPSLTGTGGEEYTF.